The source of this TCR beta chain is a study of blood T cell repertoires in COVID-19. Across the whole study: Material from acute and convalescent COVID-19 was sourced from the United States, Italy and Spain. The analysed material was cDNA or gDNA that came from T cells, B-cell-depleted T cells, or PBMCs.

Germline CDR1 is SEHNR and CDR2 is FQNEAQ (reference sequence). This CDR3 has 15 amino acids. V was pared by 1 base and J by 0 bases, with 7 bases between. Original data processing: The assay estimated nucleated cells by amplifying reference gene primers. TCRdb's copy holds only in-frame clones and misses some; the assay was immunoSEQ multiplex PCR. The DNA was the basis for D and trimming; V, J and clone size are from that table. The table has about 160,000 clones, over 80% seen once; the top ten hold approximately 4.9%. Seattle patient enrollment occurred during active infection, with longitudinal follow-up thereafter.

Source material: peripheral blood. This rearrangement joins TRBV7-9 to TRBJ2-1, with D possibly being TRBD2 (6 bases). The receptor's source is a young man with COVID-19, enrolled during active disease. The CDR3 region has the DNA TGTGCCAGCAGCTTAGTAGCGGACTCCTACAATGAGCAGTTCTTC. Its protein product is CASSLVADSYNEQFF.